This T cell receptor (beta chain) stems from a study of blood T cell repertoires in COVID-19 (dated by TCRdb to the early 2020s). Broadly, across the study: The collaborator samples originated in the United States, Italy and Spain and spanned the acute and convalescent phases of COVID-19. The material from the prospective study consisted of cDNA or gDNA derived from T cells, B-cell-depleted T cells, or PBMCs. The dataset comprised deeply sampled blood TCRbeta repertoires from subjects exposed to, actively infected with, or recovered from COVID-19. The repertoires were released in a freely available public database meant as a resource for research on the immune response to SARS-CoV-2. The samples were drawn from two sources: the first 160 participants of the ongoing ImmuneRACE study, and some 1,300 subjects contributed by 6 global collaborators. Sample metadata almost always included a de-identified subject ID, COVID-19 status, age in years and sex. Where HLA class I and class II types were available, the types were taken from metadata supplied by the sample provider, not from assay-based typing.

Results the study describes overall, beyond this receptor: The amount of clinical and demographic metadata varied by source and participant and was provided uncurated.

In the prospective study, participants were roughly 18 to 100 years old, resided in 24 geographic areas of the United States, and were enrolled through a virtual design. Cohort assignment in the prospective study relied on participant-reported clinical history from a screening survey and a study questionnaire. For ImmuneRACE Cohort 3, a participant was defined as recovered based on two consecutive negative NP/OP PCR tests, clearance by a healthcare professional, or resolution of symptoms. In the prospective study, whole blood, serum and a nasopharyngeal or oropharyngeal swab were collected from each participant by mobile phlebotomists. Prospective study participants could optionally give additional blood draws and questionnaires over an approximately 2-month period. Before DNA extraction, blood samples from the prospective study were shipped at room temperature or frozen. The immunoSEQ Assay, a bias-controlled multiplex PCR, was used to amplify TCRbeta CDR3 regions from genomic DNA. As for the authors' bioinformatics: Nucleated cell counts per sample were estimated from amplification of reference gene primers within the assay. To quantify the absolute abundance of each unique TCRbeta CDR3 rearrangement, sequence reads were collapsed and filtered. Productive Simpson clonality was computed per sample as the square root of Simpson's diversity index over productive rearrangements. In its TCRdb copy, this immuneACCESS table keeps in-frame sequences only and misses some clones. Where compared with another copy, unresolved V genes explain less than half of these, and the others have no known cause. Clone size and V and J calls were adopted from that table, with D and trimming inferred from the DNA. The sample table contains around 130,000 clones; only one count was recorded for about four fifths of them. Approximately 20% of the sample rests with the top ten.

CDR1 and CDR2 (SGHRS, YFSETQ) derive from the germline V gene. Inclusive of the bounding cysteine and phenylalanine, the CDR3 is 13 residues long. Only the CDR3 portion is preserved as DNA: 39 bases, with reading frame beginning at the first base. For this clone: Which antigen it targets is not known. Per-base quality was not reported, and no clone a single base away is much larger than it.

The sequence came from a man aged 25 to 40 who had recovered from COVID-19. The rearrangement joined TRBV5-1 to TRBJ2-1, and 10 bases in between align with TRBD2. Material: PBMCs or T cells enriched from blood (not recorded which). The CDR3 corresponds to CASGGAKGNEQFF. The DNA is as follows: TGCGCAAGCGGGGGGGCTAAAGGCAATGAGCAGTTCTTC.